This TCR beta chain was sequenced in a study of vaccination and CD4 T cells after COVID-19. Study as a whole: Collection of post-vaccine samples followed dose two by a median around 72 days, spanning a range of 14 to 241. Samples were collected from three convalescent patients on day 14 and on days 161 to 241 after vaccination. Study observations and caveats: Analysis of convalescent patients found that 304 of 307 vaccine-specific clones were spike mono-reactive. Only after vaccination were a median approximately 86% of convalescents' reactive clones seen.

This clonotype was recorded a few times. Its antigen is unknown. In TCRdb, the PCR reads were re-called with MiXCR into one record per CDR3 protein. In the table there are tens of thousands of distinct CDR3 sequences, about 49% of which are singletons. This CDR3 has 15 amino acids. Germline V lookup: CDR1 SGHTS, CDR2 YDEGEE. V lost 3 bases to trimming and J lost 11 bases; unmatched junction nucleotides: 14. Time point described: late sampling 161 to 241 days after vaccination in three convalescent patients. The chain couples TRBV5-8 to TRBJ1-1; TRBD1 matches at 9 bases. Material: CD4+ T cells from blood, obtained about 7 months after SARS-CoV-2 vaccination. This TCR was recovered from a human donor who had recovered from COVID-19. CDR3 region: CASSSLWTGAILAFF. The CDR3 DNA sequence: TGTGCCAGCAGCTCACTTTGGACAGGGGCTATTCTCGCTTTCTTT.